This TCR beta chain was recorded in a study of regulatory T cells in long-lasting Graves disease. This clonotype was picked up a small number of times. Its antigen remains unknown. Time point specified: persistent/refractory GD, antithyroid drugs over 5 years with positive TRAb. Isolated PBMC RNA provided the starting material for the TCR library. Recruitment took place at an endocrinology department in Xi'an, China. There are 14 residues in the CDR3. The V gene's germline CDR1 is SGHRS and CDR2 YFSETQ. Trimming shortened V by 4 bases and J by 5 bases, and 15 bases separated the two germline ends. CDR3 regions were amplified by Arm-PCR using iRepertoire HTBI primers to build TCR beta libraries. From the multiplex PCR reads, TCRdb called clonotypes with MiXCR, one entry per CDR3 protein. Among more than 300,000 distinct CDR3 sequences listed, roughly 25% were seen once. The study, taken as a whole, reports: Patients with persistent disease shared over 2,500 public clonotypes, outpacing the 900 to 1,000 shared by new patients. The analysis examined peripheral blood only and excluded thyroid tissue. Persistent disease exhibited a predilection for TRBV28, TRBJ1-2 and TRBJ2-5.

The sequence was obtained from a woman aged 40-49 years with Graves disease. Sequencing was performed on peripheral blood mononuclear cells (PBMCs), taken when the disease was refractory, from a patient treated with antithyroid drugs. V gene TRBV5-1 combines with J gene TRBJ1-1, with a possible D match to TRBD1 (6 bases). Here the CDR3 reads CASSEEGGRTEAFF. In DNA form, the CDR3 reads TGCGCCAGCAGCGAAGAAGGGGGAAGAACTGAAGCTTTCTTT.